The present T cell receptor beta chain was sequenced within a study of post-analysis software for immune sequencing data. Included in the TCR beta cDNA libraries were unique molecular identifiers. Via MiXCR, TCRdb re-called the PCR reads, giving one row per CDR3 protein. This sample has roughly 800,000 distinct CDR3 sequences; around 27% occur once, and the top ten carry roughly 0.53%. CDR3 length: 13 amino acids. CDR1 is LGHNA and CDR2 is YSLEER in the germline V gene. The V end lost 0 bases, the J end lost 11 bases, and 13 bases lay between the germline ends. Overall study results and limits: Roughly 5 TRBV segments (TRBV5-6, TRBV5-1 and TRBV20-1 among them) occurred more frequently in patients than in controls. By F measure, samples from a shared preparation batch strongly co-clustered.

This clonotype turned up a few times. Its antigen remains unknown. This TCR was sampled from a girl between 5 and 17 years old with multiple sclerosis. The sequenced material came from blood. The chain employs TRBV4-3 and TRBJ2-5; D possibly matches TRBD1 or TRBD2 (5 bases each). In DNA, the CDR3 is TGCGCCAGCAGCCAAGATTATGGGGGAGAGCAGTACTTC. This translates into CASSQDYGGEQYF.